What follows are 9 T cell receptor beta chains derived from one specimen sequenced in a study of somatic mutations in cytotoxic T cells in rheumatoid arthritis. Generated by immunoSEQ multiplex PCR, the TCRdb table keeps only in-frame clones and is missing some. The table has about 7,000 clones, about 80% seen once. What was sequenced was CD8+ T cells sorted from blood. These receptors were obtained from an adult with rheumatoid arthritis.

V and J are TRBV5-4 and TRBJ1-2, with D possibly matching TRBD1 (5 bases). The germline CDR1 and CDR2 sequences are SGHNT and YYREEE (reference sequence). Trimming stripped 0 bases from V and 7 bases from J, with 10 bases between. The length of the CDR3 is 13 residues. The CDR3 DNA sequence: TGTGCCAGCAGCTTGGCCCCCGGGGGTGGCTACACCTTC. Its translation is CASSLAPGGGYTF.

CDR3 nucleotide sequence: TGTGCCAGTAATGGGGGGCCCTTGAACACTGAAGCTTTCTTT. The encoded protein is CASNGGPLNTEAFF. This sequence joins TRBV19 and TRBJ1-1, with D maybe TRBD1 (6 bases). The CDR3 extends over 14 amino acids. Germline V gene lookup returns CDR1 LNHDA and CDR2 SQIVND (reference sequence). Trimming cost V 7 bases and J 0 bases, with 12 bases left between them.

V usage is TRBV14 and J usage is TRBJ2-3; 10 positions agree with TRBD1. Germline V gene sequence: CDR1 SGHDN, CDR2 FVKESK. V shed 3 bases, J shed 4 bases, and the junction held 4 bases outside the gene matches. This CDR3 is built from 15 residues. DNA for the CDR3: TGTGCCAGCAGCCAGGTGACAGGGGGCGCAGATACGCAGTATTTT. Translating gives CASSQVTGGADTQYF.

V gene TRBV5-4 combines with J gene TRBJ2-3, with D possibly TRBD1 on 5 matching bases. The V gene lost 4 bases and the J gene lost 5 bases, with 11 bases spanning the gap. The CDR3 covers 13 residues. From germline, CDR1 is SGHNT and CDR2 YYREEE (reference sequence). CDR3 protein: CASSATALDTQYF. In DNA, the CDR3 is TGTGCCAGCAGCGCGACAGCCTTAGATACGCAGTATTTT.

This rearrangement joins TRBV6-1 to TRBJ1-3; possible D gene TRBD1, 5 bases. V dropped 6 bases and J dropped 2 bases, with 11 bases sitting between them. CDR3 length: 14 residues. The germline V gene has CDR1 MNHNS and CDR2 SASEGT. CDR3 residues: CASSHDSTGNTIYF. The DNA for the CDR3 is TGTGCCAGCAGCCACGACAGCACTGGAAACACCATATATTTT.

V and J are TRBV5-1 and TRBJ1-4; D unclear. Trimming removed 0 bases at V and 3 bases at J, with 12 bases between. The CDR3 loop spans 16 amino acids. Germline V lookup: CDR1 SGHRS, CDR2 YFSETQ. Here the CDR3 reads CASSLGHTYANEKLFF. The CDR3 nucleotides read TGCGCCAGCAGCTTGGGCCACACCTACGCTAATGAAAAACTGTTTTTT.

This rearrangement joins TRBV19 to TRBJ2-3, with 12 bases fitting TRBD2. This CDR3 is built from 15 residues. J gave up 2 bases and V 5 bases, and 2 bases lay outside the gene matches. The germline CDR1 and CDR2 sequences are LNHDA and SQIVND (reference sequence). The CDR3 DNA sequence: TGTGCCAGTAGTCGGACTAGCGGGGCCACAGATACGCAGTATTTT. This codes for CASSRTSGATDTQYF.

This clone is a singleton in its sample. This sequence joins TRBV5-4 and TRBJ1-2; D may be TRBD1 (6 bases). This CDR3 is built from 14 residues. CDR1 and CDR2 (germline): SGHNT, YYREEE (reference sequence). V lost 4 bases, J lost 6 bases, and 16 bases lay in between. In DNA, the CDR3 is TGTGCCAGCAGCCGGACGGACAGAATCAATGGCTACACCTTC. Its protein is CASSRTDRINGYTF.

The rearrangement links TRBV28 to TRBJ2-4; D possibly corresponds to TRBD1 (6 bases). Germline CDR1 and CDR2: MDHEN and SYDVKM. Trimming left V 4 bases short and J 0 bases short, with 22 bases between. The CDR3 extends over 19 amino acids. CDR3 nucleotide sequence: TGTGCCAGCAGTTATATCGCAATTGGGACACTCCTAGCCAAAAACATTCAGTACTTC. Amino acid sequence: CASSYIAIGTLLAKNIQYF.